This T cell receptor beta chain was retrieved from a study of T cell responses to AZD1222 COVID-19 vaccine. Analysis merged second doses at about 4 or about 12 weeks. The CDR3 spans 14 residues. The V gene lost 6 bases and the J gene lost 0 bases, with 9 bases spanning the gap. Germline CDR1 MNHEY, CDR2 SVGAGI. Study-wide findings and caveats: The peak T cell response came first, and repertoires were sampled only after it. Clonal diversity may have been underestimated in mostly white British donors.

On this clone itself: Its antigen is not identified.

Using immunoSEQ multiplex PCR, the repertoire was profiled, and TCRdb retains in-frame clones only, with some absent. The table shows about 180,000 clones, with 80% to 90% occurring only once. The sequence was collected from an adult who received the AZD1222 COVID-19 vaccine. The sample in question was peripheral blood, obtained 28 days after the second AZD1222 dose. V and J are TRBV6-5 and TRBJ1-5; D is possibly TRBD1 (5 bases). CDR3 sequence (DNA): TGTGCCAGCAGCCGGGACTTTAGCAATCAGCCCCAGCATTTT. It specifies CASSRDFSNQPQHF.